This TCR beta chain derives from a study of cytomegalovirus exposure and HLA in healthy donors (dated by TCRdb to the late 2010s). A note on the overall study: In an earlier analysis of approximately 500 of the donors, roughly 300 Gb of sequence data and approximately 100 million unique TCR beta sequences from about 179 million T cells were reported. Around 320 gigabases of sequencing data and some 85 million unique TCR sequences were included in an early release covering roughly 600 HLA-typed donors. The genetic ancestry cluster associated with self-reported Caucasian donors included about 84% of the roughly 410 genotyped donors. The aim of the study was to test whether cataloging public T cell receptors could identify signatures of past pathogen exposure. Using immunosequencing, the study profiled T cell repertoires from 666 subjects and related those repertoires to cytomegalovirus serostatus. A separate validation cohort of 90 to 150 different subjects was used in addition to the approximately 700-subject first cohort. High-throughput TCR immunosequencing, statistical association of individual TCRs with disease status, and machine learning were combined to predict cytomegalovirus infection status. A later analysis re-analyzed previously published TCR beta repertoires from approximately 700 donors and added high-resolution HLA genotyping to study TCR occurrence patterns. In the later analysis, no new phenotypic data were used to find candidate immune exposures; instead, reliance was placed on TCR beta sequences and their occurrence across donors. To decide whether each TCR beta V gene segment behaved as functional or pseudogenic, an earlier analysis of 587 of the donors relied on high-throughput TCR beta sequencing. Alongside the repertoire data, information on donor age, sex, ethnicity and CMV serostatus was compiled. A later genetic analysis took genome-wide SNP genotypes for about 65% of the roughly 670 donors and used that subset as a discovery cohort. Every discovery cohort repertoire had been produced on one sequencing platform. HLA typing covered class I and class II loci at four-digit resolution. The number of donors typed differed by locus, with about 629-630 for A, B, C, DRB1 and DQB1, over 500 for DQA1, approximately 580 for DPA1, and about 450 for DPB1. Because of strong linkage in the cohort, a few DR-DQ haplotypes were treated as single units for association and clustering. Across 300 to 400 genotyped donors of the cohort, an average of about 250,000 unique TCR beta nucleotide sequences per donor were sequenced, and roughly 17% of those sequences were non-productive. Findings and caveats that apply to the study as a whole: While some public TCRs were present in many individuals, most TCR sequences turned up only very rarely across donors. According to a later analysis, parvovirus B19, influenza, CMV and Epstein-Barr virus appeared linked to several top co-occurrence clusters. Correlated functional status among segregating V segments might be attributable to linkage disequilibrium, but an unknown experimental factor could not be ruled out. Because the 87-base-pair reads could not distinguish some IMGT-functional V segments, including TRBV6-2 and TRBV6-3, those segments were excluded. Cytomegalovirus status was reported to be diagnosed by the classifier with high specificity and sensitivity in both the original and validation cohorts. A total of 164 TCR beta chains were listed by the study as associated with cytomegalovirus. Broadly in line with IMGT annotations, most TCR beta V segments showed up in productive rearrangements about 87% or about 30% of the time in an earlier analysis of 450 to 600 of the donors. Compared with equally common non-associated chains, HLA-associated TCR beta chains in a later analysis were more clonally expanded and had lower generation probabilities. It was suggested by the authors that the approach could potentially be generalized to other disease states and immunological phenotypes. V-gene and J-gene trimming of TCR beta chains was associated with a missense DCLRE1C variant in a later genetic analysis, and the association was replicated in an independent cohort. Assigning TCR associations to individual alleles was difficult when HLA alleles, especially DR and DQ, strongly co-occurred. In a later analysis, TCR association rates were found to vary across HLA loci, with the most associated TCRs seen for DRB1 alleles and the fewest for HLA-C alleles. In vitro tests confirmed that three of the cytomegalovirus-associated TCR beta chains recognize cytomegalovirus antigens. This cohort had only TCR beta chains sequenced, and the lack of alpha or paired-chain data limited which features could be detected. The earlier analysis of nearly 600 of the donors excluded roughly 17 rarely observed V segments, including chromosome 9 orphons, because counts were too low. HLA typing was unavailable for some donors at each locus, so association tests used only the typed subset. A further reported finding was that TCR beta sequences accurately predicted the HLA-A and HLA-B alleles for most subjects in the first cohort. CMV serostatus was the only immune exposure information available for the cohort. Compared with the roughly 600-donor mean, donors in an Asian-associated ancestry cluster had fewer N-insertions in productive TCRs, according to a later genetic analysis. The presence/absence analyses assumed that sequencing depth was roughly uniform across donors, and that assumption may not be true. A group of highly shared sequence variants was considered likely to be a technical artifact of the sequencing pipeline. In a later analysis, most CMV-associated TCR beta chains were found to appear HLA-restricted, with HLA associations seemingly driven largely by CMV exposure. In a later analysis, over 15,000 TCR beta sequences were associated with specific HLA alleles at a false discovery rate of 0.05.

The cohort was made up of about 610 healthy bone marrow donors. At the time of sampling, all cohort members were nominally healthy, though unrecorded immune exposures were likely present. The donor was CMV seronegative and was included in the group of a few hundred seronegative cohort members. Every donor gave a peripheral blood sample, and the peripheral blood mononuclear cells from that sample were used for TCR beta sequencing. The Qiagen DNeasy Blood Extraction Kit was used to extract genomic DNA from the blood cell samples. Library preparation was by the immunoSEQ multiplex PCR assay. For the multiplex PCR, a mixture combining 60 forward primers for TCR Vbeta segments and 13 reverse primers for TCR Jbeta segments was used. The CDR3 region of rearranged TCR beta genes was amplified from genomic DNA by a multiplex PCR assay. Amplified TCR beta libraries were sequenced as 87-base-pair reads on the Illumina HiSeq System. Per the original workflow: A later analysis counted tens of millions of unique TCR beta chains across the 550 to 800 repertoires, and around 9.9 million of these chains were shared by at least two donors. Raw reads were error-corrected and collapsed into unique sequences by a nearest-neighbor algorithm in which closely related sequences were merged to remove PCR and sequencing errors. To assign V, D and J gene segments, CDR3 sequences were aligned to IMGT reference sequences. For a sequence to be retained, a match of at least six nucleotides was required to both a V gene segment and a J gene segment. A rearrangement was called productive if the CDR3 had no stop codons and remained in frame with V and J, and every other rearrangement was called non-productive. CDR3 was defined according to IMGT convention as the region running from the second conserved V-encoded cysteine to the conserved J-encoded phenylalanine. The earlier analysis of 550 to 650 of the donors excluded any sequence lacking an unambiguous match to a single V gene segment. An earlier analysis of several hundred of the donors called V segments functional above 56.7% productive rearrangements and segregating when the between-donor standard deviation exceeded 5%. A statistical classification framework was developed to diagnose cytomegalovirus status using the catalog of TCR beta chain sequences. In a later analysis, V and J genes were assigned by comparing TCR nucleotide sequences against IMGT/GENE-DB human TR gene sequences. A later analysis assigned CDR3 sequences and most-parsimonious VDJ recombination scenarios with the TCRdist pipeline. In a later analysis, each TCR beta chain was defined by its CDR3 amino acid sequence together with its V-gene family, and reads lacking a unique V-gene family were excluded. A later analysis removed several hundred highly shared, low-generation-probability nucleotide sequences to deal with suspected cross-contamination and a sequencing artifact. For each public chain, a later analysis derived a clonal expansion index from normalized ranks of inferred template counts within each repertoire. A later analysis computed generation probabilities with a VDJ recombination model fitted to out-of-frame rearrangements, and checked the results against IGoR. In a later analysis, TCR-TCR, TCR-HLA and TCR-CMV co-occurrence was scored with hypergeometric tests, and a repertoire-size bias correction was applied to TCR pairs. False discovery rates were estimated in a later analysis by permuting HLA or CMV assignments 20 times. In a later analysis, co-occurring TCRs were grouped using DBSCAN, and TCRdist sequence similarity was added for clustering within HLA-allele-positive subsets. Repertoires with fewer than 30,000 or more than 120,000 public chains, plus five repertoires with anomalous nucleotide sharing, were excluded from co-occurrence clustering. This immuneACCESS table, as held by TCRdb, lists in-frame sequences with V and J called but not all clones. Of the missing ones, under half trace to an unresolved V gene in checked studies; the others have no known cause. That table gives V, J and clone size, and the DNA gave D and trimming. Counted in this sample were approximately 150,000 clones; 76% of them appeared once. The biggest ten clones account for under 2% of the sample.

As regards this clone: There is no known antigen for this receptor. Per-base quality was not reported, and no clone a single base away is much larger than it.

Counted from cysteine to phenylalanine, this CDR3 has 13 amino acids. Only the CDR3 region is kept as DNA, spanning 39 bases read in frame from base 1. The germline ends are 5 bases apart after V is trimmed by 3 bases and J by 1 base. Via the germline V gene, CDR1 is LGHNT and CDR2 FRNRAP. The rearranged chain carries TRBV12-5 and TRBJ2-3; the D gene cannot be named for sure. This receptor was obtained from a woman in her 40s in good health and CMV-seronegative. Sequencing was done on a sample of PBMCs. The nucleotides read TGTGCTAGTGGTTTTTCAGGCACAGATACGCAGTATTTT. It specifies CASGFSGTDTQYF.